A single sample gave rise to the 22 T cell receptor beta chains below, sequenced in a study of T cell repertoires in cytomegalovirus infection. TCRdb used MiXCR to reprocess the reads, holding one entry per CDR3 protein. The data show about 700,000 distinct CDR3 sequences, with around 32% seen just once and around a sixth held by the top ten. No antigen is known for these receptors. The sample was cultured PBMCs, taken from culture after CMV antigen stimulation. These TCRs come from a human donor in good health (CMV status not recorded). Some clones in this sample may be carry-over from other donors' samples.

The V gene is TRBV7-2, the J gene TRBJ2-7; no firm D call. The CDR3 sequence is 15 residues long. Trimming removed 4 bases from V and 5 bases from J, with 18 bases in between. Germline V gene data show CDR1 as SGHTA and CDR2 as FQGNSA. CDR3 nucleotides: TGTGCCAGCAGCTCCCGAACAGAGACCCTCGACGAGCAGTACTTC. It codes for CASSSRTETLDEQYF.

The V call is TRBV20-1, the J call TRBJ2-3; 7 bases align to TRBD2. This CDR3 is 15 amino acids long. The J segment lost 2 bases and the V segment lost 7 bases, leaving 12 bases of the junction unmatched. Germline CDR1 and CDR2: DFQATT and SNEGSKA (reference sequence). The DNA for the CDR3 is TGCAGTGTAGACGGGGGGTCGATCAACACAGATACGCAGTATTTT. This translates into CSVDGGSINTDTQYF.

The V call is TRBV7-9, the J call TRBJ1-5; 7 bases line up with TRBD1. The CDR3 totals 14 residues. V shed 8 bases, J shed 7 bases, and the junction held 11 bases outside the gene matches. The germline V gene encodes CDR1 SEHNR and CDR2 FQNEAQ (reference sequence). CDR3 loop: CASPHRRQGQPQHF. The CDR3 DNA reads as TGTGCCAGCCCCCACAGAAGACAGGGACAGCCCCAGCATTTT.

This clonotype showed up just once. The chain is built from TRBV19 and TRBJ1-1; 8 bases are a match to TRBD1. This CDR3 spans 14 amino acids. Germline assignment: CDR1 LNHDA and CDR2 SQIVND (reference sequence). The V and J ends lost 6 bases and 4 bases, in that order; junction bases with no gene match: 7. The CDR3 DNA follows: TGTGCCAGTAGGGGGGACAGGTGGGCCACTGAAGCTTTCTTT. Translated: CASRGDRWATEAFF.

This clonotype was seen repeatedly, ten times or more. Here the CDR3 DNA reads TGTGCCAGCAGCTTTTCGAACAGGGGACCCGCAACTAATGAAAAACTGTTTTTT. Amino acid sequence: CASSFSNRGPATNEKLFF. The chain employs TRBV7-8 and TRBJ1-4; 7 bases match TRBD1. The CDR3 is 18 residues long. Trimming cost V 3 bases and J 0 bases; bases outside gene matches: 10. Germline values: CDR1 SGHVS, CDR2 FQNEAQ.

J is TRBJ2-1 and V is TRBV7-8; 12 bases fit TRBD2. The CDR3 length is 16 residues. Trimming cost V 2 bases and J 4 bases; bases outside gene matches: 3. Germline loops: CDR1 SGHVS, CDR2 FQNEAQ. The CDR3 bases are TGTGCCAGCAGCTTATGGACTAGCGGGGCATACAATGAGCAGTTCTTC. This codes for CASSLWTSGAYNEQFF. Filled out from reference TRBV7-8 and TRBJ2-1, the complete variable domain reads GAGVSQSPRYKVAKRGQDVALRCDPISGHVSLFWYQQALGQGPEFLTYFQNEAQLDKSGLPSDRFFAERPEGSVSTLKIQRTQQEDSAVYLCASSLWTSGAYNEQFFGPGTRLTVL.

This clonotype was seen more than once but under ten times. The chain couples TRBV19 to TRBJ1-6; D unresolved. Between the trimmed V and J ends, which lost 1 base and 9 bases, there was a span of 4 bases. Germline CDR1 LNHDA, CDR2 SQIVND (reference sequence). CDR3 length: 12 residues. The CDR3 is CASSIATSPLHF. CDR3 nucleotides: TGTGCCAGTAGTATAGCGACTTCACCCCTCCACTTT.

This clonotype was observed a handful of times. The J gene is TRBJ1-1, the V gene TRBV27; unclear D gene. V was trimmed by 4 bases and J by 5 bases, leaving 8 bases between them. The length of the CDR3 is 12 residues. The germline V gene has CDR1 MNHEY and CDR2 SMNVEV (reference sequence). The CDR3 protein is CASSSWRTEAFF. The CDR3 bases are TGTGCCAGCAGTTCCTGGAGGACTGAAGCTTTCTTT.

The chain joins TRBV5-1 to TRBJ2-5, with D perhaps assigned TRBD1 or TRBD2 (5 bases each). V dropped 4 bases and J dropped 2 bases, with 18 bases sitting between them. Germline CDR1 is SGHRS and CDR2 is YFSETQ. This CDR3 has 16 residues. CDR3 DNA: TGCGCCAGCAGCCATCAACCTACAGGACTTCAAGAGACCCAGTACTTC. Its protein is CASSHQPTGLQETQYF.

This clonotype was counted only a few times. This rearrangement joins TRBV10-3 to TRBJ2-1, with TRBD2 matching 12 bases. CDR1 is ENHRY, CDR2 SYGVKD, per germline. The CDR3 runs 15 residues. Trimming removed 3 bases from V and 7 bases from J; junction bases left unmatched: 4. The CDR3, as DNA: TGTGCCATCAGTGACCTAGCGGGGGGGCTGAATGAGCAGTTCTTC. Protein product: CAISDLAGGLNEQFF.

This clonotype has a handful of counts. V is TRBV12-5 and J is TRBJ2-1; D is possibly TRBD1 or TRBD2 (5 bases each). The CDR3 loop spans 14 amino acids. The germline V and J ends were trimmed by 5 bases and 5 bases, with 13 bases remaining between them. CDR1 and CDR2 (germline): LGHNT, FRNRAP. As DNA, the CDR3 is TGTGCTAGTGGTCCCGGGACCCCGGACAATGAGCAGTTCTTC. It translates to CASGPGTPDNEQFF.

The J gene is TRBJ2-3, the V gene TRBV29-1, with D unclear. Deletions cut 3 bases from V and 3 bases from J, with 10 bases between. The CDR3 sequence is 13 residues long. Germline CDR1 is SQVTM and CDR2 is ANQGSEA. The CDR3 sequence: CSVETRFTDTQYF. The CDR3 nucleotides read TGCAGCGTTGAGACCAGGTTTACAGATACGCAGTATTTT.

This clonotype has just a few counts. The genes are TRBV18 and TRBJ1-5, with 7 nucleotides matching TRBD1. This CDR3 is built from 14 residues. The V gene's germline CDR1 is KGHSH and CDR2 LQKENI. J was trimmed by 8 bases and V by 4 bases; bases with no gene match: 8. CDR3 DNA: TGTGCCAGCTCACGAACAGGGGTAGGGGAGCCCCAGCATTTT. Protein sequence: CASSRTGVGEPQHF.

This chain joins TRBV5-6 and TRBJ2-3; TRBD2 matches 7 bases. Per the germline V gene, CDR1 is SGHDT and CDR2 is YYEEEE. J lost 4 bases, V lost 7 bases, and 9 bases had no gene match. The CDR3 consists of 14 residues. The CDR3 nucleotides read TGTGCCAGCCTTGAGGGAGGGAGGGCAGATACGCAGTATTTT. This translates into CASLEGGRADTQYF.

The rearrangement joins TRBV5-4 to TRBJ2-2; 9 bases line up with TRBD1. Germline-derived CDR1 and CDR2 are SGHNT and YYREEE (reference sequence). The CDR3 runs to 17 residues. The V and J ends lost 4 bases and 1 base, in that order; junction bases with no gene match: 8. CDR3 nucleotides: TGTGCCAGCAGCCCCGCCCCGGGACAGGGGAACACCGGGGAGCTGTTTTTT. Protein product: CASSPAPGQGNTGELFF.

The chain employs TRBV29-1 and TRBJ1-6, with D perhaps matching TRBD1 (5 bases). Per germline, CDR1 SQVTM and CDR2 ANQGSEA. V gave up 3 bases and J gave up 9 bases, with 12 bases separating them. The CDR3 consists of 13 residues. The CDR3 sequence is CSVEETAGSPLHF. In DNA, the CDR3 is TGCAGCGTTGAGGAGACAGCAGGTTCACCCCTCCACTTT.

The chain employs TRBV6-2 or TRBV6-3 and TRBJ1-2; the D is unclear. The V gene's germline CDR1 is MNHEY and CDR2 SVGEGT. This CDR3 region has 14 residues. The V gene lost 5 bases and the J gene lost 3 bases, with 13 bases spanning the gap. The CDR3 reads CASSRSAVHYGYTF. The CDR3 region has the DNA TGTGCCAGCAGTCGATCGGCGGTTCACTATGGCTACACCTTC.

The sample holds many counts of this clonotype. CDR3 loop: CASSFRRGQGGTEAFF. The CDR3 region has the DNA TGTGCCAGCAGCTTTAGGCGGGGACAGGGGGGCACTGAAGCTTTCTTT. The chain joins TRBV7-2 to TRBJ1-1, with TRBD1 matching 11 bases. The V gene's germline CDR1 is SGHTA and CDR2 FQGNSA. Trimming removed 3 bases from V and 4 bases from J; junction bases left unmatched: 7. This CDR3 comprises 16 residues.

Ten or more counts support this clonotype. This chain joins TRBV7-2 and TRBJ2-5, with 15 bases that match TRBD2. The CDR3 consists of 16 residues. CDR1 and CDR2 from the germline V gene are SGHTA and FQGNSA. V shed 4 bases, J shed 5 bases, and the junction held 5 bases outside the gene matches. The CDR3 DNA follows: TGTGCCAGCAGCTGGACTAGCGGGAGGGCCCGGGAGACCCAGTACTTC. Translated: CASSWTSGRARETQYF.

This clonotype was seen a few times. The rearrangement joins TRBV12-3 or TRBV12-4 to TRBJ1-1; 10 bases align to TRBD1. The V and J ends lost 5 bases and 1 base, in that order; junction bases with no gene match: 7. This CDR3 comprises 16 residues. CDR3 DNA: TGTGCCAGCAGTCCCCCACGGGACAGGGGGAACACTGAAGCTTTCTTT. Translated, it gives CASSPPRDRGNTEAFF.

The sample holds a few counts of this clonotype. J is TRBJ2-3 and V is TRBV12-3 or TRBV12-4; TRBD1 might be the D (6 bases). The CDR3 is made up of 14 amino acids. V was pared by 6 bases and J by 5 bases, with 15 bases between. The CDR3 DNA follows: TGTGCCAGCAGCCACCCACAGGGAAAAGATACGCAGTATTTT. Encoded protein: CASSHPQGKDTQYF.

The rearrangement joins TRBV3-1 to TRBJ1-1; D remains unclear. The germline CDR1 and CDR2 sequences are LGHDT and YNNKEL (reference sequence). The CDR3 sequence is 14 residues long. Trimming left V 3 bases short and J 4 bases short, with 12 bases between. CDR3 DNA sequence: TGTGCCAGCAGCCACCGGATCCACTCCACTGAAGCTTTCTTT. Encoded protein: CASSHRIHSTEAFF.